This is a list of T cell receptor beta chains from one sample in a study of cytomegalovirus exposure and HLA in healthy donors. Only in-frame clones appear in the TCRdb table, and some are missing; sequencing was by immunoSEQ multiplex PCR. This repertoire shows under 200,000 clones, less than 80% found once; its top ten account for approximately 0.69%. The sample was PBMCs. The source of these receptors is a middle-aged woman in good health and CMV-seronegative. Each CDR3 is given with its conserved first and last residue. Fields, in order: clone size, CDR3 length, V gene, D gene, J gene, CDR3 DNA, CDR3 protein. A D gene is named only where the DNA matches it firmly. Clone size is shown for a subset of rows, as once, few, many or a class of expanded clone.

once	16	TRBV15	-	TRBJ2-1	TGTGCCACCAGCAAACCTACTTCAAGCTCCTACAATGAGCAGTTCTTC	CATSKPTSSSYNEQFF
-	13	TRBV6-6	-	TRBJ1-5	TGTGCCAGCAGCCCAGGGGAGGGTCAGCCCCAGCATTTT	CASSPGEGQPQHF
-	14	TRBV28	TRBD1	TRBJ2-7	TGTGCCAGCCGAAGGACAGGGCCGACCTACGAGCAGTACTTC	CASRRTGPTYEQYF
-	17	TRBV28	TRBD1	TRBJ1-1	TGTGCCAGCAGTTTATTACGGAAACAGGGGACGAACACTGAAGCTTTCTTT	CASSLLRKQGTNTEAFF
-	14	TRBV27	-	TRBJ1-1	TGTGCCAGCAGTCCGACGGGGAGAGGCACTGAAGCTTTCTTT	CASSPTGRGTEAFF
once	13	TRBV6-1	-	TRBJ1-2	TGTGCCAGCAGTGAAGACTCCGGCGCGGACTACACCTTC	CASSEDSGADYTF
once	19	TRBV19	-	TRBJ1-1	TGTGCCAGTAGCCTCACAGGGACGTTGTCCCCAGTGCCAAACACTGAAGCTTTCTTT	CASSLTGTLSPVPNTEAFF
-	17	TRBV19	TRBD2	TRBJ2-5	TGTGCCAGTAGTCTGGGACTAGCGGGAGGGTTGGGGGAGACCCAGTACTTC	CASSLGLAGGLGETQYF
-	16	TRBV5-1	TRBD2	TRBJ2-1	TGCGCCAGCAGCTTGGAAGAGCGGGGGCCGTACAATGAGCAGTTCTTC	CASSLEERGPYNEQFF
-	14	TRBV6-5	TRBD1	TRBJ1-5	TGTGCCAGCAATAACAGGGGCCTCGATCAGCCCCAGCATTTT	CASNNRGLDQPQHF
-	13	TRBV10-1	-	TRBJ2-7	TGCGCCACCCGGTGGGGGGGCACCTACGAGCAGTACTTC	CATRWGGTYEQYF
-	12	TRBV27	-	TRBJ1-5	TGTGCCAGCAGCGACAGTAATCAGCCCCAGCATTTT	CASSDSNQPQHF
-	16	TRBV7-8	-	TRBJ1-2	TGTGCCAGCAGCTCATCCCGCGGGGGCCGGTACTATGGCTACACCTTC	CASSSSRGGRYYGYTF
-	16	TRBV7-8	-	TRBJ2-7	TGTGCCAGCAGCTTAGAAAGGTTAAGAGGCTCCTACGAGCAGTACTTC	CASSLERLRGSYEQYF
-	14	TRBV9	TRBD2	TRBJ2-5	TGTGCCAGCAGCGTCCAGACTAGCTCGGGGGAGCAGTACTTC	CASSVQTSSGEQYF
-	17	TRBV18	-	TRBJ2-6	TGTGCCAGCTCACCACTCTTACTGCTCTCTGGGGCCAACGTCCTGACTTTC	CASSPLLLLSGANVLTF
-	13	TRBV7-9	-	TRBJ2-7	TGTGCCAGCAGCTTGGGGGGGCGGGGCGAGCAGTACTTC	CASSLGGRGEQYF
-	13	TRBV7-2	-	TRBJ2-6	TGTGCCAGCAGCTTAAGCGTGGTCAACGTCCTGACTTTC	CASSLSVVNVLTF
-	15	TRBV19	TRBD2	TRBJ2-7	TGTGCCAGTAGTTCCACAGCGGGAGGGCCGACCGAGCAGTACTTC	CASSSTAGGPTEQYF
few	13	TRBV9	-	TRBJ2-2	TGTGCCAGCAGACTTTCGAACACCGGGGAGCTGTTTTTT	CASRLSNTGELFF
-	15	TRBV7-8	TRBD2	TRBJ2-7	TGTGCCAGCAGCGCCATCTTGGGAGGGCCGTTAGAGCAGTACTTC	CASSAILGGPLEQYF
-	16	TRBV7-8	-	TRBJ2-6	TGTGCCAGCAGCTTAAGAACCGGGAGTGGGGCCAACGTCCTGACTTTC	CASSLRTGSGANVLTF
once	13	TRBV11-2	-	TRBJ2-2	TGTGCCAGCAGCTTAAAGGGGGCCGGGGAGCTGTTTTTT	CASSLKGAGELFF
-	14	TRBV6-1	-	TRBJ1-5	TGTGCCAGCAGTGAAGGGGGAGGAAATCAGCCCCAGCATTTT	CASSEGGGNQPQHF
-	15	TRBV28	TRBD1	TRBJ1-5	TGTGCCAGCAGCCGAGGACAGGGCTTACATCAGCCCCAGCATTTT	CASSRGQGLHQPQHF
-	14	TRBV27	TRBD2	TRBJ2-1	TGTGCCAGCAGCCCCGGGAGGGTAGGCAATGAGCAGTTCTTC	CASSPGRVGNEQFF
-	14	TRBV2	TRBD1	TRBJ1-4	TGTGCCAGCAGGCCGGACAGGGGGAAGGAAAAACTGTTTTTT	CASRPDRGKEKLFF
-	11	TRBV28	-	TRBJ1-2	TGTGCCAGCAGTTGGGAGACCAGCTACACCTTC	CASSWETSYTF
-	15	TRBV5-6	TRBD2	TRBJ2-1	TGTGCCAGCAGCTTAATGACGGGAGGGTACAATGAGCAGTTCTTC	CASSLMTGGYNEQFF
-	13	TRBV6-1	-	TRBJ1-2	TGTGCCAGCAAGCGGGCCCGGGGAACGGGCTACACCTTC	CASKRARGTGYTF
-	14	TRBV2	-	TRBJ1-5	TGTGCCAGCACTAGAGACAGGTCCAATCAGCCCCAGCATTTT	CASTRDRSNQPQHF
-	15	TRBV6-4	-	TRBJ2-7	TGTGCCAGCAGCCTTAGAGGGGGTAGCTCCTACGAGCAGTACTTC	CASSLRGGSSYEQYF
-	15	TRBV10-3	-	TRBJ1-2	TGTGCCATCAGGCTGGAAGGGGCTGCTAACTATGGCTACACCTTC	CAIRLEGAANYGYTF
-	15	TRBV9	TRBD2	TRBJ2-1	TGTGCCAGCAGCAAGCGGGAGGCGCCCTACAATGAGCAGTTCTTC	CASSKREAPYNEQFF
-	13	TRBV15	TRBD1	TRBJ2-7	TGTGCCACCAGCCTGGACAGGACCTACGAGCAGTACTTC	CATSLDRTYEQYF
-	14	TRBV7-2	-	TRBJ1-1	TGTGCCAGCAGCTTAAGCAGGGCGAACACTGAAGCTTTCTTT	CASSLSRANTEAFF
-	17	TRBV10-2	TRBD1	TRBJ2-6	TGCGCCAGTTGGACGGGACAGGGCTTCTCTGGGGCCAACGTCCTGACTTTC	CASWTGQGFSGANVLTF
once	15	TRBV5-6	-	TRBJ2-7	TGTGCCAGCAGTTTAGAAAGGAAGGGGTACTACGAGCAGTACTTC	CASSLERKGYYEQYF
-	15	TRBV6-1	-	TRBJ1-3	TGTGCCAGCAGTGAATATGCGGCAGCTGGAAACACCATATATTTT	CASSEYAAAGNTIYF
once	14	TRBV5-6	-	TRBJ2-2	TGTGCCAGCAGCCCGGGACTCCACACCGGGGAGCTGTTTTTT	CASSPGLHTGELFF
few	14	TRBV5-1	TRBD1	TRBJ1-1	TGCGCCAGCAGCTTGGCCGGCGGACAGGGCCAAGCTTTCTTT	CASSLAGGQGQAFF
-	14	TRBV7-2	-	TRBJ2-5	TGTGCCAGCAGCCCCCTCTTGACACAAGAGACCCAGTACTTC	CASSPLLTQETQYF
-	15	TRBV7-2	-	TRBJ2-7	TGTGCCAGCAGCTTACAGGCGGGTAGGTCCTACGAGCAGTACTTC	CASSLQAGRSYEQYF
-	17	TRBV5-8	TRBD1	TRBJ1-1	TGTGCCAGCAACTCCTTCGGGACAGGGGCTCCGAACACTGAAGCTTTCTTT	CASNSFGTGAPNTEAFF
-	14	TRBV6-5	-	TRBJ1-3	TGTGCCAGCAGTGCCCAGAAGGGAGCAAACACCATATATTTT	CASSAQKGANTIYF
once	14	TRBV30	TRBD1	TRBJ1-5	TGTGCCTGGAGTGTAGACAGGGTTAAGGCGCCCCAGCATTTT	CAWSVDRVKAPQHF
few	14	TRBV18	-	TRBJ1-1	TGTGCCAGCTCACAAGGGGAGGGTTTGACTGAAGCTTTCTTT	CASSQGEGLTEAFF
once	17	TRBV19	TRBD2	TRBJ2-5	TGTGCCACCTCTAGCGGGGGACTAAGTGACTACCAAGAGACCCAGTACTTC	CATSSGGLSDYQETQYF
-	15	TRBV6-5	TRBD1	TRBJ1-5	TGTGCCAGCACCTCCTCCAGGGGGAGCAATCAGCCCCAGCATTTT	CASTSSRGSNQPQHF
-	15	TRBV9	TRBD1	TRBJ2-1	TGTGCCAGCAGCGCCGGACAGGGGCGTTACAATGAGCAGTTCTTC	CASSAGQGRYNEQFF
once	16	TRBV7-6	TRBD2	TRBJ2-5	TGTGCCAGCAGCTTCGGCTCATGGGGGGGGGAAGAGACCCAGTACTTC	CASSFGSWGGEETQYF
few	17	TRBV4-2	-	TRBJ2-7	TGTGCCAGCAGCCAAGGACCCGGGCGGGGGCTCTCCTACGAGCAGTACTTC	CASSQGPGRGLSYEQYF
-	16	TRBV19	-	TRBJ1-1	TGTGCCAGTAGTATCCCCCCTCCCCTGGGAGACACTGAAGCTTTCTTT	CASSIPPPLGDTEAFF